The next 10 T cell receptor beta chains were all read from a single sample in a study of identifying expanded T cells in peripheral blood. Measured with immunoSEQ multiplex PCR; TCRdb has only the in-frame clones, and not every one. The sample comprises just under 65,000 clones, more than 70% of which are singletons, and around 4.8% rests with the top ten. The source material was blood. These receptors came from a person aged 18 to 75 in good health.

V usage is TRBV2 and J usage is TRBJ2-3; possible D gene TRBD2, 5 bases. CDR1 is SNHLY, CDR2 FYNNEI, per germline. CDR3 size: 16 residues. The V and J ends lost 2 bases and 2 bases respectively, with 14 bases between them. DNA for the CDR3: TGTGCCAGCAGTGAACCTAGCCTATCCACCACAGATACGCAGTATTTT. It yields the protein CASSEPSLSTTDTQYF.

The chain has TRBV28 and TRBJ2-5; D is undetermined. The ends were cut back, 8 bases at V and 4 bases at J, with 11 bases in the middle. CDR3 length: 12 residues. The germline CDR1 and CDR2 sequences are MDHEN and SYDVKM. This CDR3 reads CASGDITETQYF. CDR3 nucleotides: TGTGCCAGCGGTGACATCACAGAGACCCAGTACTTC.

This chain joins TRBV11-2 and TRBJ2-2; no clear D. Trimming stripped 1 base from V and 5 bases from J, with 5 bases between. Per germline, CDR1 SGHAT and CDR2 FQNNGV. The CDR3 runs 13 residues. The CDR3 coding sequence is TGTGCCAGCAGCTTAGGAGGAACCGGGGAGCTGTTTTTT. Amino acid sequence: CASSLGGTGELFF.

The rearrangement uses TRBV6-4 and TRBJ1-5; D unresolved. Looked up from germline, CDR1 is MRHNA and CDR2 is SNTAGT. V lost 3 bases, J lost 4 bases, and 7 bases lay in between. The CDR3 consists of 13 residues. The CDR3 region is CASSDQPNQPQHF. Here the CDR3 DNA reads TGTGCCAGCAGTGATCAGCCTAATCAGCCCCAGCATTTT.

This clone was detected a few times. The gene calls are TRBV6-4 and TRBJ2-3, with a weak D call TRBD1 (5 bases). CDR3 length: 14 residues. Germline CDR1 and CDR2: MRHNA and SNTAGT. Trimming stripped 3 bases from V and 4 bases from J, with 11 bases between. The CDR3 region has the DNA TGTGCCAGCAGTGAGACTGGACAATCAGATACGCAGTATTTT. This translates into CASSETGQSDTQYF.

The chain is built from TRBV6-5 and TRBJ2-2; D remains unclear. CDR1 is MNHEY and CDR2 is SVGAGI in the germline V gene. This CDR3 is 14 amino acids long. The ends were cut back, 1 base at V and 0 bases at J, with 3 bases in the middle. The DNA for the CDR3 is TGTGCCAGCAGTTACTTCGCGAACACCGGGGAGCTGTTTTTT. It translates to CASSYFANTGELFF.

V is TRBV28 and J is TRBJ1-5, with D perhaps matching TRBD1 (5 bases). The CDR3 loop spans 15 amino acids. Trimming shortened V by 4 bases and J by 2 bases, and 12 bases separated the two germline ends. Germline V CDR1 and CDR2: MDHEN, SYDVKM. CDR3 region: CASSSRGIGNQPQHF. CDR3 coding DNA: TGTGCCAGCAGTTCTCGGGGCATAGGCAATCAGCCCCAGCATTTT.

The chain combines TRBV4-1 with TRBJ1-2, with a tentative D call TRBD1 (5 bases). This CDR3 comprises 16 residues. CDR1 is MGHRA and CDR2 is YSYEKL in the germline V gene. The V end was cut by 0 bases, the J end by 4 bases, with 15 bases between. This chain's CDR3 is CASSQDGRGRGYGYTF. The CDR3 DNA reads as TGCGCCAGCAGCCAAGATGGGAGGGGCAGAGGCTATGGCTACACCTTC.

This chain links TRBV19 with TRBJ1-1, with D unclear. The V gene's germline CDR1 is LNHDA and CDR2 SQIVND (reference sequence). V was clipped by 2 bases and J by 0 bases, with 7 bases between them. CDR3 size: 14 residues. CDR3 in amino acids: CASSINSLNTEAFF. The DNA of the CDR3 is TGTGCCAGTAGTATAAACAGCCTGAACACTGAAGCTTTCTTT.

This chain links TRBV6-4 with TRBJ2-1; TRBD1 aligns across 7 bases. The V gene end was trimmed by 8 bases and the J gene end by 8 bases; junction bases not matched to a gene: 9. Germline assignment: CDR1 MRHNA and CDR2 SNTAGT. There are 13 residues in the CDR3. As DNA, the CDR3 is TGTGCCAGCGGAACGGAAGGGGGCTATGAGCAGTTCTTC. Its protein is CASGTEGGYEQFF.